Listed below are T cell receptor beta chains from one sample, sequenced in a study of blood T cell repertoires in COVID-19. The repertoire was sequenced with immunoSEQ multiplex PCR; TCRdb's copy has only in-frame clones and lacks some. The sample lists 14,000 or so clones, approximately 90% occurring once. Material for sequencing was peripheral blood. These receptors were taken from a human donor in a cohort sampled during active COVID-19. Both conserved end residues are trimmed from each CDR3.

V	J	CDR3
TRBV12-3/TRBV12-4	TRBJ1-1	ASSSGVNTEAF
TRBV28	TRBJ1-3	ASKSSGNTIY
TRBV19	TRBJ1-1	ASSIGRGSGTEAF
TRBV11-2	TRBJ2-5	ASSLGGHGETQY
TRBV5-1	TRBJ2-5	ASSQGGQETQY
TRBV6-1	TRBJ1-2	ASSEVFPGGYT
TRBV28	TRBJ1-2	ASSQTGGGYT
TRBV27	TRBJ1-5	ASSTAQAAYSNQPQH
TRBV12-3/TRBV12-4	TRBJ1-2	ASRRGGAGGYT
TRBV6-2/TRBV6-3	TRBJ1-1	ASSYRGGNTEAF
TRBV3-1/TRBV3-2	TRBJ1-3	ASSQADSSGNTIY
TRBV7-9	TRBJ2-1	ASTHLGKNEQF
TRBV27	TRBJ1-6	ASSLRDTTPLH
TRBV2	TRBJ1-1	AGSPQGYTEAF
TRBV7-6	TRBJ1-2	ASSPLNGRNYGYT
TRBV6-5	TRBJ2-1	ASKRDNEQF
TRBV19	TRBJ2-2	ASSPGTGGLTGELF
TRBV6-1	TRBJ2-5	ASSAGTSGRALGRETQY
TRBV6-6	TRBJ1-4	ASSPNPIGSEKLF
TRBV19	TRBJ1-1	ASSLDSDTEAF
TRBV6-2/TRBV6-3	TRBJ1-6	ASSLYRGAGNSPLH
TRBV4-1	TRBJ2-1	ASSQWTSGSQYNEQF
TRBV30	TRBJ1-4	AWKRGQVSEKLF
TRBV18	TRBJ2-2	ASSPPVDPGELF
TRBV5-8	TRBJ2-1	ASSSLGGTSGRDTYNEQF
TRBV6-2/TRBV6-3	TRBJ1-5	ASSYDPGRHQPQH
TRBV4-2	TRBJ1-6	ASSQLRQGSSPLH
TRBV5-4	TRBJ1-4	ASSKAGLGRGATNEKLF
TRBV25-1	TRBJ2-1	ASSVASGNNEQF
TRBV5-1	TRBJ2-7	ASVPGGGGEQY
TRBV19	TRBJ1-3	ASSSIGDKRNTIY
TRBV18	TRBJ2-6	ASSPQQGATGANVLT
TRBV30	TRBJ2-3	AWRSTGTGLWTDTQY
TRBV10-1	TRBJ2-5	ASSAGGRETQY
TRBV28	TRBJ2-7	ASSLRGALIHEQY
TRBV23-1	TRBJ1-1	ASSRPGHGRGNTEAF
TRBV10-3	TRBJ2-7	AISVGGPYEQY
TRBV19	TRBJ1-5	ASSGRGTYSNQPQH
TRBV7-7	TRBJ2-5	ASSFGTSFLEETQY
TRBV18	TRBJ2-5	ASSPPTRATTRSQETQY
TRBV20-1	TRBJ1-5	SASPRGIGNQPQH
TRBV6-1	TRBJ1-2	ASSEAAPLEGYT
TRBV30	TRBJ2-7	AWSVLYEQY
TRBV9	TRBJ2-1	ASSAVQQGKGEQF
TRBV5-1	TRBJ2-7	ASSLVSGGEQY
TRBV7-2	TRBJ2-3	ASSRGLAASTDTQY
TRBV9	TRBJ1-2	ASSVGQVPDRGYT
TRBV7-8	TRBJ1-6	ASSSLQGPYNSPLH
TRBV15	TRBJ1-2	ATSPSRPGNYGYT
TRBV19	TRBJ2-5	ASSIGTGGVETQY
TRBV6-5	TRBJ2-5	ASSGTGGEETQY
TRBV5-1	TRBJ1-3	ASSAQGSSGNTIY
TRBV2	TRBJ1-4	ASSRDSNEKLF
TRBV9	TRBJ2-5	ASSVGAVNGETQY
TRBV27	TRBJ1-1	ASSFQGYGTEAF
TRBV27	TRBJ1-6	ASRSDRGVRNSPLH
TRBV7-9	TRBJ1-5	ASSFGTANQPQH
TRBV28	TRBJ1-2	ASSTAGTGLGYT
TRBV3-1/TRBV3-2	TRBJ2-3	ASSQVALGVGTQY